The entry that follows covers one T cell receptor beta chain sequence. Its antigen is not yet known. The sample holds no much larger clone one base away, and base qualities are not on file. The study was a case-control design nested within a healthcare worker cohort in London, UK, with weekly nasopharyngeal swab PCR tests and blood sampling. Between 23 and 31 March 2020, the week of the UK lockdown, healthcare workers were enrolled and then followed up weekly for as long as 16 weeks. The data are from a study of early T cells in non-severe SARS-CoV-2 infection (dated by TCRdb to about 2021). The study in broad terms: Bulk RNA from unsorted whole blood was used for TCR sequencing, so alpha and beta chains could not be paired.

The method behind the library was 5' RACE. The sequencer listed for this sample is NextSeq 500. In the TCR library protocol, unique molecular identifiers were attached to individual cDNA molecules to correct for PCR bias and sequencing error. Sequencing covered both TCR alpha and beta chains, and within each sample the abundances of alpha and beta sequences were tightly co-correlated. The published analysis was carried out like this. Decombinator V4 was used to perform V gene, J gene and CDR3 annotation of TCR sequences. Expanded TCRs were defined as changing significantly between any two time points under a Poisson model with p below 0.0001. TCR abundances were normalised to the total number of TCRs sequenced in each sample and reported as counts per million. TRAV1-2 paired with TRAJ12, TRAJ20 or TRAJ33 defined MAIT TCRs, while TRAV10 paired with TRAJ18 defined iNKT TCRs. VDJdb, accessed on 1 November 2021, was searched for TCRs annotated for CMV, EBV and SARS-CoV-2, and TCRs annotated for more than one antigen were excluded. In-frame beta chains were kept once TCRdb had trimmed the public reads at Q25 with fastp and called clones with MiXCR. Here each entry gathers all rows of one CDR3 protein and keeps the most common genes and DNA. The V and J calls here are based on TCRdb, not the publication. A total of tens of thousands of distinct CDR3 sequences appear in this sample, around 9.3% of them only once. Clones ranked in the top ten supply less than 25% of the sample.

The CDR3, from cysteine to phenylalanine, totals 13 residues. CDR3 DNA is the only sequence kept; it has 39 bases, read in frame from the first base. Between the V and J ends, shortened by 4 bases and 7 bases respectively, the junction contains 14 bases. Via the germline V gene (reference sequence), CDR1 is SGHKS and CDR2 YYEKEE. The investigation overall reported the following: Matching against VDJdb was skewed toward anti-spike CD8 responses, likely underestimated virus-specific expansions, and missed private and CD4 specificities.

The sequence was obtained from an adult who was a healthcare worker with PCR-confirmed SARS-CoV-2 infection or an uninfected control (not recorded which). Recombination connected TRBV5-5 to TRBJ1-1; TRBD1 is a weak D gene call, 5 bases matching. The sample consisted of whole blood. This receptor carries the CDR3 CASSLGLTGEAFF. The base sequence is TGTGCCAGCAGCCTAGGGCTTACAGGTGAAGCTTTCTTT.